The present entry profiles one TCR beta chain with its context. The antigen is not known. These data originate in a study of shared clonotypes between healthy human individuals. As for the study in general: Three CD4 naive, three CD4 memory, two CD8 naive and one CD8 memory plate were used per donor. The study's findings and limits: With a handful of donors compared, approximately 5% of naive CD4 clonotypes were shared.

CDR1 is MNHNY, CDR2 SVGAGI, per germline (reference sequence). CDR3 length: 15 amino acids. J was trimmed by 5 bases and V by 5 bases; bases with no gene match: 7. Profiling relied on immunoSEQ multiplex PCR, and the TCRdb table lists in-frame clones only, not all of them. This table holds around 700,000 clones, 72% found once. This TCR was recovered from a woman in her twenties or thirties in good health. The sample taken for sequencing was memory CD4+ T cells sorted from blood. Described subset: CD45RA-negative fraction. The rearrangement links TRBV6-6 to TRBJ2-7, with 12 bases that match TRBD2. The CDR3, as DNA: TGTGCCAGCAGTCCTACTAGCGGGAGGAGGGACGAGCAGTACTTC. Translated: CASSPTSGRRDEQYF.